A single sample is the source of the 8 T cell receptor beta chains below, sequenced in a study of blood T cell repertoires in COVID-19. Assay: immunoSEQ multiplex PCR; the TCRdb copy retains only in-frame clones and omits some. Of under 200,000 clones in the sample, 85% to 90% are singletons; the top ten hold about 0.72%. Sequences were obtained from peripheral blood. These TCRs come from a woman aged 70-85 years with acute or convalescent COVID-19.

This clone was seen only once. J is TRBJ2-3 and V is TRBV18; no clear D. Germline loops: CDR1 KGHSH, CDR2 LQKENI. V dropped 5 bases and J dropped 1 base, with 22 bases sitting between them. The CDR3 runs to 18 residues. CDR3 loop: CASSSRGESSAGTDTQYF. CDR3 coding DNA: TGTGCCAGCTCATCACGAGGTGAGAGTTCTGCTGGCACAGATACGCAGTATTTT.

The V and J genes are TRBV9 and TRBJ2-1; weak D call: TRBD2 (6 bases). Trimming stripped 1 base from V and 5 bases from J, with 13 bases between. Germline lookup yields CDR1 SGDLS and CDR2 YYNGEE. The CDR3 is made up of 15 amino acids. Written as DNA, the CDR3 is TGTGCCAGCAGCGTACTCGGGGGTCCTGACAATGAGCAGTTCTTC. Translating gives CASSVLGGPDNEQFF. The whole variable domain, remainder taken from reference TRBV9 and TRBJ2-1, is DSGVTQTPKHLITATGQRVTLRCSPRSGDLSVYWYQQSLDQGLQFLIQYYNGEERAKGNILERFSAQQFPDLHSELNLSSLELGDSALYFCASSVLGGPDNEQFFGPGTRLTVL.

The V call is TRBV19, the J call TRBJ2-7, with 10 bases identical to TRBD2. CDR1 and CDR2 from the germline V gene are LNHDA and SQIVND (reference sequence). Trimming took 1 base from V and 7 from J; bases not matched to a gene: 4. This CDR3 is 14 amino acids long. The CDR3 loop is CASSIASGREEQYF. DNA for the CDR3: TGTGCCAGTAGTATAGCTAGCGGGAGAGAAGAGCAGTACTTC.

Only a few counts were recorded for this clone. The chain uses TRBV11-3 and TRBJ2-2; D uncertain. V lost 4 bases, J lost 5 bases, and 5 bases lay in between. The length of the CDR3 is 12 residues. Germline V gene data show CDR1 as SGHNT and CDR2 as YENEEA. In DNA form, the CDR3 reads TGTGCCAGCAGCTCCGGGACCGGGGAGCTGTTTTTT. Encoded protein: CASSSGTGELFF.

This clone was seen just once. The genes are TRBV11-2 and TRBJ1-5; tentative D call: TRBD1 (5 bases). The germline V gene encodes CDR1 SGHAT and CDR2 FQNNGV. CDR3 length equals 20 residues. Trimming took off 0 bases at V and 0 bases at J, with 21 bases between the two ends. The CDR3 protein is CASSLDRGTGRPYSNQPQHF. CDR3 in DNA: TGTGCCAGCAGCTTAGATCGCGGGACCGGGCGGCCCTATAGCAATCAGCCCCAGCATTTT.

The rearrangement links TRBV6-5 to TRBJ1-2, with TRBD1 matching 9 bases. V dropped 7 bases and J dropped 8; count of bases not matched to a gene: 8. There are 13 residues in the CDR3. Germline CDR1 and CDR2: MNHEY and SVGAGI. The CDR3 nucleotides are TGTGCCAGCACCTTATGGACAGGGGTCGGCTACACCTTC. As protein: CASTLWTGVGYTF.

This rearrangement joins TRBV12-5 to TRBJ2-7, with TRBD1 matching 9 bases. This CDR3 has 16 amino acids. The germline CDR1 and CDR2 sequences are LGHNT and FRNRAP. Losses at the gene ends were 5 bases for V and 3 bases for J; bases not matched to a gene: 11. This CDR3 is CASGRPAGTGNYEQYF. The CDR3 DNA reads TGTGCTAGTGGTCGACCTGCCGGGACAGGGAACTACGAGCAGTACTTC.

V and J are TRBV6-1 and TRBJ2-5, with TRBD1 as a possible D gene (6 bases). CDR1 is MNHNS and CDR2 is SASEGT in the germline V gene. V was shortened by 1 base and J by 5 bases, with 14 bases between the two germline ends. The CDR3 sequence is 15 residues long. In nucleotides, the CDR3 is TGTGCCAGCAGTGAAGGGCAGGGGAGAGGGGAGACCCAGTACTTC. Encoded protein: CASSEGQGRGETQYF.